This is a list of T cell receptor beta chains from one sample in a study of shared clonotypes between healthy human individuals. Only in-frame clones appear in the TCRdb table, and some are missing; sequencing was by immunoSEQ multiplex PCR. The sample holds 2.5 million or so clones, around 94% seen once. The sample taken for sequencing was naive CD4+ T cells sorted from blood. The receptors come from a man aged 18 to 35 in good health. Both conserved end residues are part of each CDR3. Fields, in order: clone size, D gene, V gene, CDR3 length, J gene, CDR3 protein, CDR3 DNA. The D gene is left open where the match is weak. Only part of the rows carry a size: once, few, many, or a class if the clone is expanded.

>NA|NA|TRBV11-2|15|TRBJ1-5
CASSLNGGNNQPQHF
TGTGCCAGCAGCTTAAACGGGGGAAACAATCAGCCCCAGCATTTT
>NA|NA|TRBV18|15|TRBJ2-7
CASSPLTGSSYEQYF
TGTGCCAGCTCACCACTGACGGGGAGCTCCTACGAGCAGTACTTC
>NA|TRBD1|TRBV2|14|TRBJ2-3
CASSGQGAADTQYF
TGTGCCAGCAGTGGACAGGGGGCGGCAGATACGCAGTATTTT
>once|NA|TRBV19|13|TRBJ1-5
CASRKEEHQPQHF
TGTGCCAGTAGAAAAGAAGAACATCAGCCCCAGCATTTT
>NA|TRBD1|TRBV2|14|TRBJ1-4
CASSEGTGEEKLFF
TGTGCCAGCAGTGAAGGTACAGGGGAGGAAAAACTGTTTTTT
>NA|NA|TRBV5-4|15|TRBJ2-7
CASSSDRTLTYEQYF
TGTGCCAGCAGTTCGGACCGAACCCTCACCTACGAGCAGTACTTC
>NA|TRBD1|TRBV18|16|TRBJ2-3
CASSLTGERDTDTQYF
TGTGCCAGCTCATTAACAGGGGAACGGGACACAGATACGCAGTATTTT
>NA|NA|TRBV6-5|13|TRBJ2-6
CASRDSGANVLTF
TGTGCCAGCAGGGACTCAGGGGCCAACGTCCTGACTTTC
>NA|TRBD1|TRBV11-2|17|TRBJ2-2
CASRTYRDRGLTGELFF
TGTGCCAGCAGGACATACCGGGACAGGGGGCTTACCGGGGAGCTGTTTTTT
>NA|TRBD2|TRBV5-1|16|TRBJ2-2
CASSLIAGDATGELFF
TGCGCCAGCAGCTTGATAGCGGGGGACGCCACCGGGGAGCTGTTTTTT
>once|NA|TRBV9|14|TRBJ2-2
CASSVDPAGGELFF
TGTGCCAGCAGCGTAGACCCAGCGGGCGGGGAGCTGTTTTTT
>NA|TRBD2|TRBV11-2|13|TRBJ2-7
CASSGSLGRQQYF
TGTGCCAGCAGCGGTTCTCTCGGGAGGCAGCAGTACTTC
>NA|NA|TRBV5-1|15|TRBJ2-7
CASSLGDREKYEQYF
TGCGCCAGCAGCTTGGGTGATAGGGAGAAATACGAGCAGTACTTC
>NA|NA|TRBV7-2|16|TRBJ2-7
CASSPGTYEAQREQYF
TGTGCCAGCAGCCCGGGGACATACGAGGCCCAACGCGAGCAGTACTTC
>NA|NA|TRBV2|14|TRBJ2-1
CASSYGSSYNEQFF
TGTGCCAGCAGTTACGGGAGCTCCTACAATGAGCAGTTCTTC
>NA|TRBD1|TRBV5-4|14|TRBJ1-2
CASSEGQLNYGYTF
TGTGCCAGCAGCGAGGGACAGTTAAACTATGGCTACACCTTC
>NA|TRBD1|TRBV18|15|TRBJ1-4
CASSAQGAPGEKLFF
TGTGCCAGCTCAGCCCAGGGGGCGCCGGGGGAAAAACTGTTTTTT
>NA|TRBD1|TRBV19|14|TRBJ2-7
CASSIRDRDYEQYF
TGTGCCAGTAGTATCCGGGACAGGGACTACGAGCAGTACTTC
>NA|NA|TRBV5-5|16|TRBJ1-1
CASSRGPRTENTEAFF
TGTGCCAGCAGCCGCGGGCCTCGGACGGAAAACACTGAAGCTTTCTTT
>NA|TRBD2|TRBV30|15|TRBJ2-2
CAWKRLAGNTGELFF
TGTGCCTGGAAGAGACTAGCGGGGAACACCGGGGAGCTGTTTTTT
>NA|NA|TRBV7-9|13|TRBJ2-7
CASSFRWSGEQYF
TGTGCCAGCAGCTTTAGGTGGTCGGGCGAGCAGTACTTC
>NA|TRBD2|TRBV27|16|TRBJ2-2
CASSFGLAGVSGELFF
TGTGCCAGCAGTTTCGGACTAGCGGGAGTGTCCGGGGAGCTGTTTTTT
>NA|TRBD1|TRBV19|14|TRBJ2-2
CASSIQGVTGELFF
TGTGCCAGTAGTATACAGGGGGTCACCGGGGAGCTGTTTTTT
>NA|NA|TRBV30|12|TRBJ1-2
CAWSANHYGYTF
TGTGCCTGGAGCGCAAACCACTATGGCTACACCTTC
>NA|NA|TRBV2|13|TRBJ1-2
CASSGGLYYGYTF
TGTGCCAGCAGTGGGGGCCTGTACTATGGCTACACCTTC
>NA|NA|TRBV5-1|16|TRBJ2-7
CASSLALPSSGVEQYF
TGCGCCAGCAGCTTGGCCCTTCCCTCTTCTGGAGTCGAGCAGTACTTC
>NA|NA|TRBV7-2|15|TRBJ2-1
CASSLDYRDFREQFF
TGTGCCAGCAGCTTAGATTACCGGGACTTCCGGGAGCAGTTCTTC
>NA|NA|TRBV27|14|TRBJ1-1
CASSLLGRDTEAFF
TGTGCCAGCAGTTTATTAGGCAGGGACACTGAAGCTTTCTTT
>NA|TRBD1|TRBV28|14|TRBJ2-5
CASSSTGVGETQYF
TGTGCCAGCAGCAGTACAGGGGTCGGGGAGACCCAGTACTTC
>NA|TRBD2|TRBV19|16|TRBJ2-1
CASSEQGLAGEAGQFF
TGTGCCAGTAGTGAGCAAGGACTAGCGGGAGAGGCCGGGCAGTTCTTC
>NA|TRBD2|TRBV7-9|14|TRBJ2-2
CASGSGRSTGELFF
TGTGCCAGCGGGAGCGGGAGGTCGACCGGGGAGCTGTTTTTT
>NA|NA|TRBV2|15|TRBJ1-5
CASSEASVGHQPQHF
TGTGCCAGCAGTGAAGCGTCGGTGGGGCATCAGCCCCAGCATTTT
>NA|NA|TRBV5-6|13|TRBJ1-2
CASSSAGHYGYTF
TGTGCCAGCAGCTCCGCCGGGCACTATGGCTACACCTTC
>NA|NA|TRBV6-1|15|TRBJ1-2
CASNGAGREDYGYTF
TGTGCCAGCAACGGGGCAGGGAGGGAAGACTATGGCTACACCTTC
>NA|NA|TRBV7-2|17|TRBJ2-2
CASSLPRLGASTGELFF
TGTGCCAGCAGCTTACCCCGATTGGGAGCAAGCACCGGGGAGCTGTTTTTT
>NA|TRBD2|TRBV28|15|TRBJ2-5
CASSLLRTSGETQYF
TGTGCCAGCAGTTTGCTGCGGACTAGTGGGGAGACCCAGTACTTC
>NA|NA|TRBV2|12|TRBJ2-1
CASTQGGGQQFF
TGTGCCAGCACCCAGGGTGGGGGGCAACAGTTCTTC
>NA|NA|TRBV5-4|15|TRBJ1-5
CASSIGPALNQPQHF
TGTGCCAGCAGCATAGGGCCAGCCCTCAATCAGCCCCAGCATTTT
>NA|NA|TRBV30|13|TRBJ1-2
CAWSSRGMDGYTF
TGTGCCTGGAGTTCCCGGGGGATGGATGGCTACACCTTC
>NA|TRBD1|TRBV5-1|14|TRBJ2-3
CASSWGDRGDTQYF
TGCGCCAGCAGCTGGGGGGACAGGGGAGATACGCAGTATTTT
>NA|NA|TRBV30|13|TRBJ1-5
CAWDDGIYQPQHF
TGTGCCTGGGACGATGGGATTTATCAGCCCCAGCATTTT
>NA|NA|TRBV18|13|TRBJ1-1
CASSPVMNTEAFF
TGTGCCAGCTCGCCCGTAATGAACACTGAAGCTTTCTTT
>NA|NA|TRBV5-1|14|TRBJ2-3
CASSLNRDTDTQYF
TGCGCCAGCAGCTTGAACAGGGACACAGATACGCAGTATTTT